One sample yielded the 24 T cell receptor beta chains listed below, sequenced in a study of T cells in Graves' hyperthyroidism and ophthalmopathy. From RNA transcripts, TCR beta CDR3 regions were amplified. The HTBI set primed first-round TCR CDR3 RT-PCR. MiXCR, applied by TCRdb to the multiplex PCR reads, yields one record per CDR3 protein. The sample holds fewer than 800,000 distinct CDR3 sequences; less than 20% are singletons and the top ten take around 8%. Sequenced material: blood. These receptor sequences come from a man in his late teens or twenties with Graves' hyperthyroidism.

There are a few counts of this clonotype. The chain recombines TRBV4-1 with TRBJ2-7; 9 nucleotides line up with TRBD1. The CDR3 totals 14 residues. The germline V gene has CDR1 MGHRA and CDR2 YSYEKL. With 4 bases clipped from V and 5 bases from J, the junction kept 6 bases outside the gene matches. In DNA form, the CDR3 reads TGCGCCAGCAGCCGGGTGGGACAGGGAGACGAGCAGTACTTC. Protein sequence: CASSRVGQGDEQYF.

In this sample, this clonotype turned up a few times. This chain links TRBV12-3 or TRBV12-4 with TRBJ2-1; D may be TRBD1 or TRBD2 (6 bases each). The CDR3 covers 16 residues. The V and J ends lost 4 bases and 2 bases respectively, with 15 bases between them. The CDR3 here is CASSSWRDTAYNEQFF. The DNA of the CDR3 is TGTGCCAGCAGTTCGTGGAGGGACACCGCCTACAATGAGCAGTTCTTC.

This clonotype occurred a few times. This sequence joins TRBV20-1 and TRBJ2-7, with D perhaps TRBD1 or TRBD2 (5 bases each). The V end was cut by 2 bases, the J end by 9 bases, with 14 bases between. The V gene's germline CDR1 is DFQATT and CDR2 SNEGSKA (reference sequence). This CDR3 has 12 residues. This CDR3 is CSARIGGAGQYF. The CDR3 DNA is TGCAGTGCTAGAATTGGGGGAGCTGGGCAGTACTTC.

Ten or more counts support this clonotype. The chain recombines TRBV7-2 with TRBJ2-1; D is possibly TRBD1 (5 bases). There are 12 residues in the CDR3. Trimming took off 5 bases at V and 9 bases at J, with 11 bases between the two ends. Germline CDR1 SGHTA, CDR2 FQGNSA. CDR3 in DNA: TGTGCCAGCAGCGCAGGGATGGGTGAGCAGTTCTTC. Translated, it gives CASSAGMGEQFF.

This clonotype was seen a few times. This chain uses TRBV6-4 with TRBJ1-4; 7 positions agree with TRBD1. V dropped 6 bases and J dropped 2; count of bases not matched to a gene: 6. Per germline, CDR1 MRHNA and CDR2 SNTAGT. The CDR3 contains 15 residues. CDR3 amino acids: CASSADRATNEKLFF. In nucleotides, the CDR3 is TGTGCCAGCAGCGCTGACAGGGCCACTAATGAAAAACTGTTTTTT.

Many counts were recorded for this clonotype. This chain uses TRBV7-2 with TRBJ2-1; perhaps D is TRBD1 or TRBD2 (5 bases each). The CDR3 totals 11 residues. Deletions cut 4 bases from V and 10 bases from J, with 8 bases between. Per the germline V gene, CDR1 is SGHTA and CDR2 is FQGNSA. Written as DNA, the CDR3 is TGTGCCAGCAGCTCGGGACCCGAGCAGTTCTTC. Translating gives CASSSGPEQFF.

The V call is TRBV20-1, the J call TRBJ1-5; 7 nucleotides line up with TRBD1. The CDR3 covers 12 residues. CDR1 DFQATT and CDR2 SNEGSKA come from the germline V gene (reference sequence). Germline trimming cut 5 bases from V and 13 bases from J; bases unmatched to any gene: 11. The CDR3 bases are TGCAGTGCTCGAGGGCGGGACAGCCTGCAGCATTTT. Translating gives CSARGRDSLQHF.

This clonotype was observed many times. The chain combines TRBV20-1 with TRBJ2-5, with D unresolved. The ends were cut back, 3 bases at V and 5 bases at J, with 10 bases in the middle. Germline CDR1 DFQATT, CDR2 SNEGSKA (reference sequence). This CDR3 has 12 residues. In DNA form, the CDR3 reads TGCAGTGCTAGTCTGACACCTGAGACCCAGTACTTC. The encoded protein is CSASLTPETQYF.

This clonotype was detected only a few times. The chain has TRBV24-1 and TRBJ2-2; 7 nucleotides align to TRBD2. Trimming at V came to 6 bases and at J to 4 bases, leaving 1 base not matched to a gene. The CDR3 contains 13 residues. CDR1 is KGHDR, CDR2 SFDVKD, per germline. In DNA, the CDR3 is TGTGCCACCAGTCCGGGAGGCACCGGGGAGCTGTTTTTT. This encodes CATSPGGTGELFF.

The chain employs TRBV7-3 and TRBJ2-2; tentative D call: TRBD1 (5 bases). In germline, CDR1 is SGHTA, CDR2 FQGTGA. This CDR3 region has 16 residues. The V gene lost 1 base and the J gene lost 2 bases, with 11 bases spanning the gap. CDR3 nucleotide sequence: TGTGCCAGCAGCTTAAGACAGAACGATAACACCGGGGAGCTGTTTTTT. This codes for CASSLRQNDNTGELFF. Using reference TRBV7-3 and TRBJ2-2 for the parts outside the CDR3, the full variable domain is GAGVSQTPSNKVTEKGKYVELRCDPISGHTALYWYRQSLGQGPEFLIYFQGTGAADDSGLPNDRFFAVRPEGSVSTLKIQRTERGDSAVYLCASSLRQNDNTGELFFGEGSRLTVL.

Comments on this clonotype: Sequence at one end of the junction differs from germline and may be a read error. This sequence joins TRBV28 and TRBJ2-3; no firm D call. CDR1 MDHEN and CDR2 SYDVKM come from the germline V gene. CDR3 size: 15 residues. The CDR3 DNA reads as TGTGTCAGCAGTTTAAGCCATACTAGCACAGATACGCAGTATTTT. Translating gives CVSSLSHTSTDTQYF.

This clonotype was seen a handful of times. The chain couples TRBV11-3 to TRBJ2-5; tentative D call: TRBD1 (6 bases). The CDR3 length is 16 residues. Looked up from germline, CDR1 is SGHNT and CDR2 is YENEEA. Trimming stripped 1 base from V and 5 bases from J, with 17 bases between. CDR3 DNA: TGTGCCAGCAGCTTAGGGGGCGCAGGGGCAGAGGAGACCCAGTACTTC. As protein: CASSLGGAGAEETQYF. Complete variable domain (other parts from reference TRBV11-3 and TRBJ2-5): EAGVVQSPRYKIIEKKQPVAFWCNPISGHNTLYWYLQNLGQGPELLIRYENEEAVDDSQLPKDRFSAERLKGVDSTLKIQPAELGDSAVYLCASSLGGAGAEETQYFGPGTRLLVL.

The chain combines TRBV10-3 with TRBJ2-7; 7 nucleotides match TRBD1. The trim removed 3 bases at V and 6 bases at J, leaving 5 bases unmatched. The germline CDR1 and CDR2 sequences are ENHRY and SYGVKD. The CDR3 contains 13 residues. The CDR3 loop reads CAISDSDRAEQYF. The CDR3 DNA reads TGTGCCATCAGTGATTCCGACAGGGCCGAGCAGTACTTC.

This clonotype was detected ten times or more. The rearrangement links TRBV28 to TRBJ1-5; D ambiguous. The CDR3 has 15 amino acids. Per the germline V gene, CDR1 is MDHEN and CDR2 is SYDVKM. V was trimmed by 3 bases and J by 5 bases, leaving 14 bases between them. CDR3 bases: TGTGCCAGCAGTTTGTCGACACCCACGGATCAGCCCCAGCATTTT. It yields the protein CASSLSTPTDQPQHF.

At least ten counts were recorded for this clonotype. V and J are TRBV7-9 and TRBJ2-7, with TRBD2 identical over 9 bases. Germline assignment: CDR1 SEHNR and CDR2 FQNEAQ (reference sequence). J gave up 2 bases and V 1 base, and 6 bases lay outside the gene matches. There are 16 residues in the CDR3. The CDR3 sequence: CASSLVASGMTYEQYF. The CDR3, as DNA: TGTGCCAGCAGCTTAGTAGCTAGCGGGATGACCTACGAGCAGTACTTC.

This clonotype was recorded at least ten times. The chain recombines TRBV28 with TRBJ2-4; maybe TRBD2 (6 bases). The CDR3 covers 12 residues. Germline V gives CDR1 MDHEN, CDR2 SYDVKM. V was pared by 6 bases and J by 6 bases, with 9 bases between. The CDR3 loop reads CASSPGLNIQYF. The CDR3 DNA follows: TGTGCCAGCAGCCCGGGACTAAACATTCAGTACTTC.

Many counts were recorded for this clonotype. The chain recombines TRBV12-3 or TRBV12-4 with TRBJ2-1; D unresolved. Deletions cut 6 bases from V and 9 bases from J, with 9 bases between. The CDR3 is 11 residues long. CDR3 sequence: CASRLAGEQFF. In DNA, the CDR3 is TGTGCCAGCAGGCTCGCCGGTGAGCAGTTCTTC.

This clonotype was seen at least ten times. The rearrangement uses TRBV28 and TRBJ1-1; D may be TRBD1 (6 bases). Deletions cut 4 bases from V and 1 base from J, with 13 bases between. The CDR3 has 15 amino acids. CDR1 is MDHEN, CDR2 SYDVKM, per germline. CDR3 bases: TGTGCCAGCAGTTACCAGGCGACAGGGAACACTGAAGCTTTCTTT. Its translation: CASSYQATGNTEAFF.

This clonotype has a count of ten or more. The chain carries TRBV7-9 and TRBJ1-1, with D tentatively TRBD1 (6 bases). Germline V lookup: CDR1 SEHNR, CDR2 FQNEAQ (reference sequence). The CDR3 sequence is 14 residues long. DNA of the CDR3: TGTGCGACGAAAAGAGGGGGGATGGACACTGAAGCTTTCTTT. This codes for CATKRGGMDTEAFF. Full variable domain (remainder filled in from reference TRBV7-9 and TRBJ1-1): DTGVSQNPRHKITKRGQNVTFRCDPISEHNRLYWYRQTLGQGPEFLTYFQNEAQLEKSRLLSDRFSAERPKGSFSTLEIQRTEQGDSAMYLCATKRGGMDTEAFFGQGTRLTVV.

In regard to this clonotype: Possible read error: a much larger clone is one base away. The chain combines TRBV2 with TRBJ2-1; D gene uncertain. The CDR3 covers 11 residues. V dropped 5 bases and J dropped 8 bases, with 7 bases sitting between them. Germline V gives CDR1 SNHLY, CDR2 FYNNEI. Here the CDR3 reads CASSHGYEQFF. The CDR3 DNA is TGTGCCAGCAGTCATGGCTATGAGCAGTTCTTC.

This clonotype was detected a few times. This rearrangement joins TRBV18 to TRBJ2-7, with D possibly being TRBD2 (6 bases). Germline CDR1 KGHSH, CDR2 LQKENI. V was pared by 2 bases and J by 3 bases, with 17 bases between. The CDR3 runs to 16 residues. The CDR3 loop is CASSPIVAVSHYEQYF. The CDR3 DNA reads TGTGCCAGCTCACCAATTGTAGCGGTCTCTCACTACGAGCAGTACTTC.

The V and J genes are TRBV29-1 and TRBJ2-2; D call uncertain. V was clipped by 7 bases and J by 4 bases, with 19 bases between them. The CDR3 totals 15 residues. Per germline, CDR1 SQVTM and CDR2 ANQGSEA. CDR3 nucleotides: TGCAGCGCCTACCTTCCCGGACCCAGCACCGGGGAGCTGTTTTTT. Its protein is CSAYLPGPSTGELFF.

The CDR3 DNA is TGCAGCCCTCGTCCCCGGCCAAGCACCGGGGAGCTGTTTTTT. Amino acids: CSPRPRPSTGELFF. The chain couples TRBV29-1 to TRBJ2-2; D remains unclear. Trimming shortened V by 8 bases and J by 4 bases, and 17 bases separated the two germline ends. Germline V CDR1 and CDR2: SQVTM, ANQGSEA. The CDR3 is 14 amino acids.

This clonotype was recorded at least ten times. The genes are TRBV7-3 and TRBJ2-1; D might be TRBD2 (5 bases). This CDR3 comprises 16 residues. Per germline, CDR1 SGHTA and CDR2 FQGTGA. Trimming shortened V by 5 bases and J by 5 bases, and 19 bases separated the two germline ends. CDR3 sequence reads: CASSPTRLKSDNEQFF. As DNA, the CDR3 is TGTGCCAGCAGCCCCACTAGACTAAAGTCCGACAATGAGCAGTTCTTC.